This TCR beta chain was sequenced during a study of T cell responses to AZD1222 COVID-19 vaccine. Sequenced by immunoSEQ multiplex PCR; TCRdb stores in-frame clones only, minus some. The table has about 190,000 clones, 80% to 95% seen once. This CDR3 spans 13 amino acids. Trimming cost V 2 bases and J 4 bases, with 6 bases left between them. The clonotype was recovered from an adult in good health. The sample consisted of peripheral blood, taken on day 0 of AZD1222 vaccination. The rearrangement joins TRBV12-3 or TRBV12-4 to TRBJ1-5; D may be TRBD1 (5 bases). The CDR3 spells CASSLRGNQPQHF. CDR3 DNA: TGTGCCAGCAGTTTACGGGGGAATCAGCCCCAGCATTTT.